The clone carrying this TCR beta chain showed up just a few times. Produced via immunoSEQ multiplex PCR; TCRdb's table is partial and in-frame only. The table has about 73,000 clones, roughly 84% seen once. This sample was included in a study of blood T cell repertoires in COVID-19. Overall study context: PBMCs, B-cell-depleted T cells, or T cells provided the cDNA or gDNA that made up the material.

Germline CDR1 and CDR2: LGHNA and YNFKEQ. The J segment lost 3 bases and the V segment lost 1 base, leaving 9 bases of the junction unmatched. The CDR3 extends over 16 amino acids. The chain carries TRBV4-2 and TRBJ2-7, with 7 bases fitting TRBD2. The receptor comes from a man older than 75 with active or convalescent COVID-19. Sample: peripheral blood. The DNA of the CDR3 is TGTGCCAGCAGCCAAGGGACGAGGGAGGGCCGCTACGAGCAGTACTTC. It specifies CASSQGTREGRYEQYF.